Following are 12 T cell receptor beta chains from one sample sequenced in a study of blood T cells in healthy people across ages. The second PCR ran roughly 6 to 12 cycles with a sample-barcoded 5' primer and J-beta primers. TCRdb itself ran the 5' RACE reads through MiXCR, one entry per CDR3 protein. The table records just over 800,000 distinct CDR3 sequences, 60% to 80% of them present only once. Sequencing input: blood. These receptors originate from a young man in good health.

The chain combines TRBV5-1 with TRBJ2-4; tentative D call: TRBD1 (5 bases). V lost 6 bases and J lost 6, with 16 bases in between. In germline, CDR1 is SGHRS, CDR2 YFSETQ. The CDR3 is 14 residues long. CDR3 amino acids: CASTSGASLNIQYF. Written as DNA, the CDR3 is TGCGCCAGCACCTCTGGGGCTAGTTTAAACATTCAGTACTTC.

V gene TRBV7-2 combines with J gene TRBJ2-2; the D gene is possibly TRBD1 (6 bases). The germline V gene encodes CDR1 SGHTA and CDR2 FQGNSA. The CDR3 is 17 amino acids. Trimming stripped 1 base from V and 4 bases from J, with 16 bases between. As DNA, the CDR3 is TGTGCCAGCAGCTTAGTCCGGCCAGGGGTTATCACCGGGGAGCTGTTTTTT. This codes for CASSLVRPGVITGELFF.

Points on this clonotype: A read error may produce the germline difference seen at one junction end. The chain combines TRBV7-2 with TRBJ2-6; 8 nucleotides match TRBD1. The CDR3 contains 17 residues. Germline CDR1 is SGHTA and CDR2 is FQGNSA. The CDR3 is CASSPGTGSSGANALTF. Here the CDR3 DNA reads TGTGCCAGCAGCCCCGGGACAGGAAGCTCTGGGGCCAACGCCCTGACTTTC. The entire variable domain, with the rest obtained from reference TRBV7-2 and TRBJ2-6, is as follows: GAGVSQSPSNKVTEKGKDVELRCDPISGHTALYWYRQSLGQGLEFLIYFQGNSAPDKSGLPSDRFSAERTGGSVSTLTIQRTQQEDSAVYLCASSPGTGSSGANALTFGAGSRLTVL.

The V gene is TRBV30, the J gene TRBJ2-7, with a weak D call TRBD1 (5 bases). Trimming took off 4 bases at V and 3 bases at J, with 7 bases between the two ends. The CDR3 runs 11 residues. Germline V lookup: CDR1 GTSNPN, CDR2 SVGIG (reference sequence). This chain's CDR3 is CAWTRDYEQYF. CDR3 sequence (DNA): TGTGCCTGGACCAGGGACTACGAGCAGTACTTC.

The J gene is TRBJ2-4, the V gene TRBV5-1; tentatively, D is TRBD2 (6 bases). The V and J ends lost 5 bases and 7 bases respectively, with 10 bases between them. The CDR3 runs to 12 residues. From germline, CDR1 is SGHRS and CDR2 YFSETQ. CDR3 sequence reads: CASRGGVNIQYF. CDR3 nucleotide sequence: TGCGCCAGCAGGGGCGGGGTCAACATTCAGTACTTC.

This rearrangement joins TRBV6-4 to TRBJ2-7; D is perhaps TRBD2 (5 bases). The CDR3 has 13 amino acids. V was clipped by 1 base and J by 6 bases, with 10 bases between them. From germline, CDR1 is MRHNA and CDR2 SNTAGT. In DNA, the CDR3 is TGTGCCAGCAGTGACTTCTTGGGGAGCGAGCAGTACTTC. Protein product: CASSDFLGSEQYF.

A note on this clonotype: At one end, the junction sequence differs from germline, possibly due to a read error. The chain joins TRBV29-1 to TRBJ2-3; D possibly corresponds to TRBD2 (5 bases). The CDR3 totals 13 residues. Germline V gene sequence: CDR1 SQVTM, CDR2 ANQGSEA. In DNA form, the CDR3 reads TGCGGCGTTGCCCGGGCCCGGGGAGATACGCAGTATTTT. Amino acids: CGVARARGDTQYF.

Comment on this clonotype: One end of the junction is discordant with germline, which a read error may explain. The chain links TRBV12-3 or TRBV12-4 to TRBJ1-1; tentatively, D is TRBD1 (6 bases). The CDR3 is made up of 14 amino acids. The DNA for the CDR3 is TGTGCCAGCACCCGAACCGGGGGCATGACTGAAGCATTCTTT. Translating it yields CASTRTGGMTEAFF.

This chain links TRBV9 with TRBJ2-3; D is unclear. Germline CDR1 and CDR2: SGDLS and YYNGEE. The ends were cut back, 0 bases at V and 2 bases at J, with 10 bases in the middle. CDR3 size: 15 residues. The CDR3 DNA follows: TGTGCCAGCAGCGTAGAGTCAGACCCCACAGATACGCAGTATTTT. Translating gives CASSVESDPTDTQYF.

This clonotype turned up a few times. This sequence joins TRBV10-3 and TRBJ2-3; maybe TRBD1 (6 bases). V dropped 10 bases and J dropped 2 bases, with 13 bases sitting between them. CDR3 length equals 13 residues. The germline V gene has CDR1 ENHRY and CDR2 SYGVKD. CDR3 sequence: CATETGPTDTQYF. Written as DNA, the CDR3 is TGTGCCACCGAGACAGGTCCCACAGATACGCAGTATTTT.

The V gene is TRBV12-3 or TRBV12-4, the J gene TRBJ1-4; D unresolved. CDR3 length: 14 amino acids. Between the trimmed V and J ends, which lost 7 bases and 4 bases, there was a span of 13 bases. The DNA for the CDR3 is TGTGCCAGCATTCCTACCGGGCGTAATGAAAAACTGTTTTTT. Amino acid sequence: CASIPTGRNEKLFF.

This clonotype was detected many times. The gene calls are TRBV2 and TRBJ2-7, with TRBD1 as a possible D gene (5 bases). The CDR3 loop spans 14 amino acids. Germline CDR1 and CDR2: SNHLY and FYNNEI. The V and J ends lost 7 bases and 5 bases respectively, with 18 bases between them. DNA of the CDR3: TGTGCCAGCAAGGATCAAGAGACAGACCACGAGCAGTACTTC. It specifies CASKDQETDHEQYF.